This T cell receptor (beta chain) appears in the sequencing data of a study of response to subunit inactivated influenza vaccine. Points from the study as a whole: Authors suggested that a seasonal influenza vaccination recruits few new T cells each time.

With respect to this clonotype: Its antigen is not identified.

MiXCR was run by TCRdb on the RT-PCR reads, yielding one entry per CDR3 protein. The table lists approximately 680,000 distinct CDR3 sequences, approximately 15% of them singletons, with roughly 10% in the top ten. The V end was cut by 4 bases, the J end by 4 bases, with 13 bases between. In germline, CDR1 is SEHNR, CDR2 FQNEAQ (reference sequence). The CDR3 length is 14 residues. The clonotype comes from a man aged 50-60 years who received an inactivated influenza vaccine. The J gene is TRBJ2-5, the V gene TRBV7-9, with D possibly TRBD1 on 5 matching bases. Material: PBMCs from blood, obtained 11 to 12 days after vaccination. CDR3 sequence (DNA): TGTGCCAGCAGCTCGCTAGACAGCCTAGAGACCCAGTACTTC. This gives the protein CASSSLDSLETQYF.